The text below deals with one TCR beta chain. The CDR3 sequence is 14 residues long. The V gene's germline CDR1 is SGHTA and CDR2 FQGTGA. The J segment lost 1 base and the V segment lost 5 bases, leaving 3 bases of the junction unmatched. This sample was taken from a study of prognosis after radiotherapy for stage I lung cancer. With two-round multiplex PCR, TCR beta CDR3 sequences were amplified from genomic DNA. TRBV and TRBJ genes each had their own specific primers in first-round PCR. The second round of PCR employed universal primers. TCRdb re-analysed the multiplex PCR reads in MiXCR, keeping a single row per CDR3 protein. The data hold 24,000 or so distinct CDR3 sequences, with roughly 40% observed a single time.

The sequencing used PBMCs, collected before or after stereotactic body radiation therapy (not recorded which). The V call is TRBV7-3, the J call TRBJ2-3; 7 bases agree with TRBD2. The sequence was collected from a donor aged 50 or older with non-small cell lung cancer. CDR3 DNA: TGTGCCAGCAGCCCCCGGGAGGGCACAGATACGCAGTATTTT. Its translation is CASSPREGTDTQYF.